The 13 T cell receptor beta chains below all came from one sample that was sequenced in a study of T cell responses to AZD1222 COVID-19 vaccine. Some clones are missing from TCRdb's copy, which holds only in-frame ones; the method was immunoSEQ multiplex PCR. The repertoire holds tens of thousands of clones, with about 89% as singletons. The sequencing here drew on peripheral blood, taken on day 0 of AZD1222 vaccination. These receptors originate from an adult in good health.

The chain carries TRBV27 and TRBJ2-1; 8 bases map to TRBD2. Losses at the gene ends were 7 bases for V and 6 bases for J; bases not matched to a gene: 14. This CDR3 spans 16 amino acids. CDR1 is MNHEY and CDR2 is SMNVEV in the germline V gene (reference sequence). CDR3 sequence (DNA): TGTGCCAGCACTCCCCTCGGAGCGGGGGAGAGCAATGAGCAGTTCTTC. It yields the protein CASTPLGAGESNEQFF.

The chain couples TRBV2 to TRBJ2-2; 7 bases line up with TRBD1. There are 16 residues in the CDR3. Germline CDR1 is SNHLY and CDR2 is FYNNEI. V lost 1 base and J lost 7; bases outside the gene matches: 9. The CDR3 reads CASSEVVRGIGGELFF. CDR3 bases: TGTGCCAGCAGTGAAGTCGTCAGGGGGATAGGCGGGGAGCTGTTTTTT.

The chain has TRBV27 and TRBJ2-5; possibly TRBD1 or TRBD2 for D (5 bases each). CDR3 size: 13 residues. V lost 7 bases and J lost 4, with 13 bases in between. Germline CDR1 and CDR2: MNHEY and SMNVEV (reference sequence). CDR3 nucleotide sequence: TGTGCCAGCACCCAGGGCCGGGGAGAGACCCAGTACTTC. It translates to CASTQGRGETQYF.

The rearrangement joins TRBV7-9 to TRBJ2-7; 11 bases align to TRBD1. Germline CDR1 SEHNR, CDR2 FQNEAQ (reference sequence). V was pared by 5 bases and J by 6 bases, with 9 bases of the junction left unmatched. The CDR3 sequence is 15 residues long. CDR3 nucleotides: TGTGCCAGCAGCCCTTCCGGGACAGGGGGTTCCGAGCAGTACTTC. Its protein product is CASSPSGTGGSEQYF.

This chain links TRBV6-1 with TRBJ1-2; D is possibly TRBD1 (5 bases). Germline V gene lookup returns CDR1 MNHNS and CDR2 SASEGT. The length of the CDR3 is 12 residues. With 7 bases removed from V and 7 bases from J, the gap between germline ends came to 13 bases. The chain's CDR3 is CASTPSGAGYTF. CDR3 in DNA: TGTGCCAGCACCCCGTCCGGGGCTGGCTACACCTTC.

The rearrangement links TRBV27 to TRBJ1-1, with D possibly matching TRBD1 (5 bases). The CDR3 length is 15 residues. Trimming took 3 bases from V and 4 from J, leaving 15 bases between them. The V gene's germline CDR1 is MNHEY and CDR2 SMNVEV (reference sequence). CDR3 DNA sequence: TGTGCCAGCAGTTTTTTTTCCAGGGCGGGCACTGAAGCTTTCTTT. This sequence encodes CASSFFSRAGTEAFF.

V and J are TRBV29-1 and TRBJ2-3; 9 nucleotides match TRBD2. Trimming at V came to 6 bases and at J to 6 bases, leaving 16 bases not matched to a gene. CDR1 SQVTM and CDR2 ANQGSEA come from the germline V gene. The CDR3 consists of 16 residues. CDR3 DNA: TGCAGCGTGGAGGGACTAGCTCCGAGGGTGGGGGATACGCAGTATTTT. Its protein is CSVEGLAPRVGDTQYF.

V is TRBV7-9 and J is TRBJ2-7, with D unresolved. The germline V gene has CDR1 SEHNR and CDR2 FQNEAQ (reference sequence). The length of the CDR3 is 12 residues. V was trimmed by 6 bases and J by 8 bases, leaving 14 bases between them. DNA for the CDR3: TGTGCCAGCAGTCTAAGTAATAACCAGCAGTACTTC. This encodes CASSLSNNQQYF.

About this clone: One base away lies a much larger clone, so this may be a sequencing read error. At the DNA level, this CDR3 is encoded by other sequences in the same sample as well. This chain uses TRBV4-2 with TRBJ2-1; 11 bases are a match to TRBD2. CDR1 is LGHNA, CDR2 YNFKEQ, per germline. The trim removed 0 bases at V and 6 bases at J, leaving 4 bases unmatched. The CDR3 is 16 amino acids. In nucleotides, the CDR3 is TGTGCCAGCAGCCAAGATGGCCTAGCGGGGGGCAATGAGCAGTTCTTC. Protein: CASSQDGLAGGNEQFF.

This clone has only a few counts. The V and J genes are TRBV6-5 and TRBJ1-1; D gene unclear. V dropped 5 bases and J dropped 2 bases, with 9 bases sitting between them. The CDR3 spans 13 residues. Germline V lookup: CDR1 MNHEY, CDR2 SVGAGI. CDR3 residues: CASSPQVNTEAFF. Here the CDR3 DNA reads TGTGCCAGCAGTCCCCAGGTAAACACTGAAGCTTTCTTT.

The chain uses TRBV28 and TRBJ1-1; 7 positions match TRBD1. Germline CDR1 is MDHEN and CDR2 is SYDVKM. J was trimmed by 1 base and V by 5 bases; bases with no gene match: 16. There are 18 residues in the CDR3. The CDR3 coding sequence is TGTGCCAGCAGTCGGGACAGCATTACCCCAATAAGGAACACTGAAGCTTTCTTT. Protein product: CASSRDSITPIRNTEAFF.

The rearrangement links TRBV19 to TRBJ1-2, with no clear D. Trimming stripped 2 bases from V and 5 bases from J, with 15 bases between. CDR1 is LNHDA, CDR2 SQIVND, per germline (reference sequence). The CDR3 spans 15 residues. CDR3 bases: TGTGCCAGTAGTATAACAGACGCTCGTGGGTATGGCTACACCTTC. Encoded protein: CASSITDARGYGYTF.

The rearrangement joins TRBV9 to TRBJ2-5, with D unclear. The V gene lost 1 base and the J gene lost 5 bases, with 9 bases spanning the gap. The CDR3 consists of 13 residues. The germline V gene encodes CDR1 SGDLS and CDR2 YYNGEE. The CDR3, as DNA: TGTGCCAGCAGCGTATCGGAGCAGGAGACCCAGTACTTC. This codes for CASSVSEQETQYF.